This T cell receptor (beta chain) was obtained from a study of shared clonotypes between healthy human individuals. General observations from the study: Larger estimated richness was generally seen in naive subsets than in memory subsets. It was observed that roughly 5% of naive CD4 clonotypes were shared across a handful of donors.

In regard to this clone: What it binds is not known.

Assay used: immunoSEQ multiplex PCR; TCRdb lists only in-frame clones, some missing. The sample contains 300,000 to 400,000 clones, about 70% of which appear only once. The CDR3 consists of 20 residues. The ends lost 5 bases at V and 3 bases at J; junction bases unmatched: 22. Looked up from germline, CDR1 is MNHEY and CDR2 is SMNVEV (reference sequence). Sample: memory CD4+ T cells sorted from blood. The subset is: CD45RA-negative fraction. The V gene is TRBV27, the J gene TRBJ2-1; TRBD2 aligns across 7 bases. This clonotype was sampled from a young man in good health. DNA for the CDR3: TGTGCCAGCAGTCCAAAAAGATTGGCGGGAGCTAGGGTTTTCTACAATGAGCAGTTCTTC. Translation: CASSPKRLAGARVFYNEQFF.